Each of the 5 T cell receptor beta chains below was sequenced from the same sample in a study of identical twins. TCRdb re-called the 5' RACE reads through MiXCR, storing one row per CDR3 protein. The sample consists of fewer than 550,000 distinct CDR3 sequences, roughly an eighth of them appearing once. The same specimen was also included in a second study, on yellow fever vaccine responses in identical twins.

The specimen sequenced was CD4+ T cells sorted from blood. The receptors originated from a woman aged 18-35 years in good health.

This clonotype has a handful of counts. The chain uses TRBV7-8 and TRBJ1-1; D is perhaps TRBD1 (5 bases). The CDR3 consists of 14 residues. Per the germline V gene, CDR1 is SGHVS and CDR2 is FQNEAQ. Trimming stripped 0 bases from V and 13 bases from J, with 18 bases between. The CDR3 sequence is CASSLAPDNYSGFF. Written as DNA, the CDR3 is TGTGCCAGCAGCTTAGCCCCGGACAACTATTCAGGTTTCTTT. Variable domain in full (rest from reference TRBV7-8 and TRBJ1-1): GAGVSQSPRYKVAKRGQDVALRCDPISGHVSLFWYQQALGQGPEFLTYFQNEAQLDKSGLPSDRFFAERPEGSVSTLKIQRTQQEDSAVYLCASSLAPDNYSGFFGQGTRLTVV.

CDR3 DNA sequence: TGTGCCAGCAGCCAAAAAGAGGGGCTTTCACCCCTCCACTTT. Translation: CASSQKEGLSPLHF. V gene TRBV3-1 combines with J gene TRBJ1-6; TRBD1 might be the D (5 bases). This CDR3 contains 14 residues. V lost 2 bases and J 9 bases, leaving 11 bases between the germline ends. Looked up from germline, CDR1 is LGHDT and CDR2 is YNNKEL (reference sequence).

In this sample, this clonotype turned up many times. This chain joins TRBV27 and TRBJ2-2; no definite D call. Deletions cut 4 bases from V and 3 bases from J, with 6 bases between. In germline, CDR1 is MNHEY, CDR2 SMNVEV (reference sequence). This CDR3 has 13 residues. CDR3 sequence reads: CASSSTYTGELFF. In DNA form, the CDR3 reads TGTGCCAGCAGTTCAACGTACACCGGGGAGCTGTTTTTT.

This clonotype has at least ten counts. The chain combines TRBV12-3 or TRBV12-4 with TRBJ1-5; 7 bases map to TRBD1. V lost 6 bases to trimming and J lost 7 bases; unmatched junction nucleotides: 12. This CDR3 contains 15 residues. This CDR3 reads CASSPTGRKGQPQHF. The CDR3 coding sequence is TGTGCCAGCAGCCCGACAGGGAGGAAAGGGCAGCCCCAGCATTTT.

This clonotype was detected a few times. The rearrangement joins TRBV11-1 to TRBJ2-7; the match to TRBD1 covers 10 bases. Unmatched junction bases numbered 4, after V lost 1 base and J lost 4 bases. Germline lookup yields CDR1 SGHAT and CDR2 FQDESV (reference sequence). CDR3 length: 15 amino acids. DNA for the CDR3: TGTGCCAGCAGCTTAGATGGGACAGGGGAGTACGAGCAGTACTTC. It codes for CASSLDGTGEYEQYF.